This T cell receptor (beta chain) was recorded in a study of T cell repertoires in cytomegalovirus infection (dated by TCRdb to the late 2010s). Background on the whole study: The peptide stimulations were aimed at well-studied HLA-B-restricted epitopes as well as recently identified HLA-C-restricted CMV epitopes, whose presentation resists viral immunomodulation. Because public TCR beta signatures pointed to carriage of CMV infection together with the matching HLA type, the HLA type of each donor mattered for the analysis. Overall study outcomes, separate from this receptor: Carriers of CMV infection plus the relevant HLA type were discriminated by the cumulative frequency of public TCR beta family members in the study cohort and in an independent approximately 350-donor cohort. The ex vivo response was dominated by HLA-C-restricted CMV-specific TCR beta clonotypes, and the single most frequent clonotype in two of eight donors was supplied by these HLA-C-restricted clonotypes.

This clonotype was picked up many times. Its antigen has not been determined. The input lacks base qualities; no much larger clone sits a single base away. The instrument was an Illumina HiSeq 1500. TCRdb redid the processing of the public reads, applying fastp at Q25 and MiXCR, and retained in-frame beta chains. Every distinct CDR3 protein forms one entry, paired with its most common genes and DNA. The sample has about 920,000 distinct CDR3 sequences on record, around 29% of them singletons. Of the sample, more than 13% falls within the top ten clones. The CDR3 contains 16 residues, cysteine and phenylalanine counted. Of all the DNA, just the CDR3 is kept, 48 bases in frame from base 1. Based on the germline V gene, the CDR1 and CDR2 sequences are SGHTA and FQGNSA. For this chain, trimming is 5 bases at the V end and 4 bases at the J end, and the number of junction bases without a gene match is 6. The meaning of the sample's treatment or condition label: in vitro stimulation with specific CMV peptide epitopes to enrich CMV-specific T cells.

This clonotype was sampled from a human donor in good health (CMV status not recorded). Some clones in this sample may be carry-over from other donors' samples. The chain joins TRBV7-2 to TRBJ2-5; TRBD2 agrees with 14 junctional bases. The sequenced sample was cultured CD8+ T cells from PBMCs, obtained from culture after CMV antigen stimulation. The base sequence is TGTGCCAGCAGCACAGGACTAGCGGGGGGCCCAGAGACCCAGTACTTC. Its translation is CASSTGLAGGPETQYF.